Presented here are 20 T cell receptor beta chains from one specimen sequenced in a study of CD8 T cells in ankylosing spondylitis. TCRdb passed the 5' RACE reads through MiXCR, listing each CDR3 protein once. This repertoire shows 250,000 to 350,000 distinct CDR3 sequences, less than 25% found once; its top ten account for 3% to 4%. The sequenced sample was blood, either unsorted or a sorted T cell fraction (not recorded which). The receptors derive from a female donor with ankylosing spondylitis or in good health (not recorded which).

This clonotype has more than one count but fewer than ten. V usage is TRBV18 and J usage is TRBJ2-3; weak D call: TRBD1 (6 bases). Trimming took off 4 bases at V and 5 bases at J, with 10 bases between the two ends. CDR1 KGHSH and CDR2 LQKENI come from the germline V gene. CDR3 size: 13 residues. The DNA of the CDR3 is TGTGCCAGCTCACAGGGGGAAATAGATACGCAGTATTTT. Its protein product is CASSQGEIDTQYF.

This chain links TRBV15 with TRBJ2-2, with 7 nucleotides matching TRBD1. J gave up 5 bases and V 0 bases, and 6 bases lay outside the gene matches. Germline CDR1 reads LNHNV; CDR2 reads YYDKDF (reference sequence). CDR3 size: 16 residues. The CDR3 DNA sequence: TGTGCCACCAGCAGAGATCGGGCCAGGGGGACCGGGGAGCTGTTTTTT. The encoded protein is CATSRDRARGTGELFF.

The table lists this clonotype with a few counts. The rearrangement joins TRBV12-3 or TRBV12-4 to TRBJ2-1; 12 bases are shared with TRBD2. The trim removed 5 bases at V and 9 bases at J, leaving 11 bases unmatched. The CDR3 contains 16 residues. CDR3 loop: CASSMPGLAGRGEQFF. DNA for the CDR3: TGTGCCAGCAGTATGCCGGGACTAGCGGGCAGGGGTGAGCAGTTCTTC.

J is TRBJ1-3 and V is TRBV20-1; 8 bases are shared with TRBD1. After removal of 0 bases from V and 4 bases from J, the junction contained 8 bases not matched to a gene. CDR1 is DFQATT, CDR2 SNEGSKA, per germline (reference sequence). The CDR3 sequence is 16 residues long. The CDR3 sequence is CSARDRGQGMGNTIYF. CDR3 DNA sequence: TGCAGTGCTAGAGATCGAGGACAGGGTATGGGAAACACCATATATTTT.

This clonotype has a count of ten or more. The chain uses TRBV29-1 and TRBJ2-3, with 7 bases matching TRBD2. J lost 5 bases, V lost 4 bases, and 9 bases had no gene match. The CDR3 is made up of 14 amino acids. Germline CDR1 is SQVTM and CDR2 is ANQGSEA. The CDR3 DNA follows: TGCAGCGTTGTTCCAGCGGGACGAAGAGATACGCAGTATTTT. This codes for CSVVPAGRRDTQYF.

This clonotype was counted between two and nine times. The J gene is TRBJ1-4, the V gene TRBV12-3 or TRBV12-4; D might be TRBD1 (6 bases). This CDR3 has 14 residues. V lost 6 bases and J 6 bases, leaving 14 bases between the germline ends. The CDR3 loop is CASRLQGGDEKLFF. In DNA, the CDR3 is TGTGCCAGCAGATTACAGGGTGGGGATGAAAAACTGTTTTTT.

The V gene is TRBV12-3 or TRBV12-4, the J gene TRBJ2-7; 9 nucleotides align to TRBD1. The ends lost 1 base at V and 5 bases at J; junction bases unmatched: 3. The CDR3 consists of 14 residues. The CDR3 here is CASSLGTGVHEQYF. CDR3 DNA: TGTGCCAGCAGTTTAGGGACAGGGGTACACGAGCAGTACTTC.

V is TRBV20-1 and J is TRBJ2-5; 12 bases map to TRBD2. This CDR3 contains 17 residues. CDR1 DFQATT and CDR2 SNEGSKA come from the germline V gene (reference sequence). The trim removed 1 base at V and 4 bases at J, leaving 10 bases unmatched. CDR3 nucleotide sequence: TGCAGTGCTAGAGGACTAGCGGGAGATGGGGCGGGAGAGACCCAGTACTTC. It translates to CSARGLAGDGAGETQYF.

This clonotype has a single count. The CDR3: CATSGLAEETQYF. In DNA form, the CDR3 reads TGTGCCACCTCCGGACTAGCGGAAGAGACCCAGTACTTC. This chain connects TRBV28 to TRBJ2-5; TRBD2 matches 10 bases. Per germline, CDR1 MDHEN and CDR2 SYDVKM. The junction had 5 bases not matched to a gene; V was cut back by 10 bases and J by 3 bases. This CDR3 spans 13 amino acids.

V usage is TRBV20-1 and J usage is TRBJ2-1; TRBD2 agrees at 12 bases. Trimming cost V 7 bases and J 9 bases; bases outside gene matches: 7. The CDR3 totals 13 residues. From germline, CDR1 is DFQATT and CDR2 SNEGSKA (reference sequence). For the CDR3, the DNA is TGCAGTGGTCTAGCGGGAGGGCGAGGTGAGCAGTTCTTC. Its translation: CSGLAGGRGEQFF.

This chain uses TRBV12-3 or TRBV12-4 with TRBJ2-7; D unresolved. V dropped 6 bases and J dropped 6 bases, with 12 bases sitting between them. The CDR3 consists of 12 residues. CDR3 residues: CASSNAPGEQYF. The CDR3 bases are TGTGCCAGCAGCAACGCGCCGGGCGAGCAGTACTTC.

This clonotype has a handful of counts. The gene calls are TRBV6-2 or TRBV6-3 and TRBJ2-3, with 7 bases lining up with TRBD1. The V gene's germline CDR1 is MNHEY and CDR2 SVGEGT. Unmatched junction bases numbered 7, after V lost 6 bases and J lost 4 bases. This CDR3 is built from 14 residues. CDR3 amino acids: CASRGQTSSDTQYF. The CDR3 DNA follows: TGTGCCAGCAGGGGACAGACCTCTTCAGATACGCAGTATTTT.

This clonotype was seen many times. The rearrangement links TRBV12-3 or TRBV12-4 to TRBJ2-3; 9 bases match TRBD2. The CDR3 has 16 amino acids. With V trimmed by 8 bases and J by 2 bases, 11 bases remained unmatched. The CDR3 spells CASGPLTSGITDTQYF. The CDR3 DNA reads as TGTGCCAGCGGACCCCTGACTAGCGGAATCACAGATACGCAGTATTTT.

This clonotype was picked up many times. The CDR3: CASSQEGITDTQYF. The CDR3 nucleotides read TGTGCCAGCAGCCAAGAGGGAATCACAGATACGCAGTATTTT. V usage is TRBV14 and J usage is TRBJ2-3, with no clear D. Germline CDR1 is SGHDN and CDR2 is FVKESK. V was pared by 0 bases and J by 2 bases, with 6 bases between. The CDR3 is 14 amino acids. The full variable domain, with the rest looked up from reference TRBV14 and TRBJ2-3, is EAGVTQFPSHSVIEKGQTVTLRCDPISGHDNLYWYRRVMGKEIKFLLHFVKESKQDESGMPNNRFLAERTGGTYSTLKVQPAELEDSGVYFCASSQEGITDTQYFGPGTRLTVL.

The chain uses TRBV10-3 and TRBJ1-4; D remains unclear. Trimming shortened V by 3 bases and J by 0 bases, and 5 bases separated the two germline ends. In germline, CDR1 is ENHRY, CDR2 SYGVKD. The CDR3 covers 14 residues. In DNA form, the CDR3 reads TGTGCCATCAGTGATAGCACAACTAATGAAAAACTGTTTTTT. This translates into CAISDSTTNEKLFF.

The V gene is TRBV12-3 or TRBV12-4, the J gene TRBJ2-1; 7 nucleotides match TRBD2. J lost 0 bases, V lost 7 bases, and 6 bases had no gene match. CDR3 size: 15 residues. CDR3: CASTNKRDSYNEQFF. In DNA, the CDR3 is TGTGCCAGCACCAACAAGCGGGACTCCTACAATGAGCAGTTCTTC.

CDR3 amino acids: CASSPTREWSNEQFF. CDR3 nucleotide sequence: TGCGCCAGCAGTCCCACCCGGGAGTGGAGCAATGAGCAGTTCTTC. This chain uses TRBV23-1 with TRBJ2-1; a possible D gene is TRBD2 (6 bases). TRBV23-1 counts as an open reading frame of uncertain function. Trimming stripped 4 bases from V and 6 bases from J, with 16 bases between. CDR3 length: 15 residues.

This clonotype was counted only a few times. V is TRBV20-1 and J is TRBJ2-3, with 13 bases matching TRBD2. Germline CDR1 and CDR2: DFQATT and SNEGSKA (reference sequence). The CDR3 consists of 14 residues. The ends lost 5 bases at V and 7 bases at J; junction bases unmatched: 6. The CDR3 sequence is CSARTSGSVYTQYF. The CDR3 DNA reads TGCAGTGCTCGGACTAGCGGGAGTGTATATACGCAGTATTTT.

The CDR3: CSAESGSSGAYEQYF. The CDR3 DNA reads as TGCAGTGCTGAGTCCGGTAGCTCCGGAGCCTACGAGCAGTACTTC. The J gene is TRBJ2-7, the V gene TRBV20-1; D unclear. V lost 5 bases and J 2 bases, leaving 19 bases between the germline ends. The CDR3 is made up of 15 amino acids. The germline CDR1 and CDR2 sequences are DFQATT and SNEGSKA (reference sequence).

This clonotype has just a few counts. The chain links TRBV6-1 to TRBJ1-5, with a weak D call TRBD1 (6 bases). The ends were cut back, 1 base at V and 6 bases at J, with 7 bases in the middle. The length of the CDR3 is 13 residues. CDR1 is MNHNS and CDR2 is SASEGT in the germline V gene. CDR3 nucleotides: TGTGCCAGCAGTGAAGAGGGGGTTCAGCCCCAGCATTTT. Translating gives CASSEEGVQPQHF.